The T cell receptor beta chain described here comes from a study of MAIT cells during Salmonella Paratyphi A infection (TCRdb year 2017). Regarding the complete study: A single dose of 1-5x10^3 CFU of S. Paratyphi A strain NVGH308 was ingested by adult volunteers aged 18 to 60. Starting at diagnosis, diagnosed volunteers were given ciprofloxacin 500 mg twice a day for 14 days. Points the paper makes about the study in general: The availability of volunteer samples limited the sample sizes, but these sizes were considered adequate to detect differences between groups. The space taken up by over-represented MAIT clonotypes dropped significantly from baseline to mid-infection (0.17 to 0.10), while post-infection showed no significant difference. MAIT TRBV usage was found to be oligoclonal, with TRBV20 and TRBV6 favoured, and appeared to be unchanged by infection. Compared with healthy controls, diagnosed volunteers had more expansion or contraction among the top five MAIT clonotypes (roughly 0.5 versus 0.14), suggesting that infection reshaped the repertoire.

The library was made by 5' RACE. TCRbeta was amplified in two PCR rounds using Phusion High-Fidelity polymerase, and the primers carried sample-specific barcodes. TCRbeta libraries were generated by template-switch cDNA synthesis with SMARTScribe reverse transcriptase and a TRBC-specific primer. After barcoding, samples were pooled and then prepared using the NEBNext Ultra DNA Library Prep Kit for Illumina. Sequencing of the libraries took place on an Illumina MiSeq using the MiSeq reagent kit v2, 300 cycles. Per the original workflow: Jemultiplexer was used to demultiplex reads by barcode, and MiTCR with default parameters handled the alignment. VDJtools removed non-functional sequences, and clonotypes were defined by amino acid sequence, with clonotype frequencies based on assigned sequence reads. In the clonal space homeostasis analysis, clonotypes were grouped by frequency into over-represented (0.05-1), large, medium and small bins. TCRdb trimmed the raw reads at Q25, called clones with MiXCR and kept productive beta chains. One record per CDR3 amino acid sequence lists the most common genes and DNA. TCRdb assigned the V and J calls; the authors' analysis was not used. The sample records around 570 distinct CDR3 sequences, around 33% of which are singletons. The ten largest clones represent 35% to 60% of the sample.

In the case of this clonotype: Its antigen has not been determined. Base qualities are not recorded, but no much larger clone differs from it by a single base.

Inclusive of the bounding cysteine and phenylalanine, the CDR3 is 13 residues long. The DNA shown is the 39-base CDR3, in frame from base 1. The germline V gene provides CDR1 MRHNA and CDR2 SNTAGT. V is pared back by 0 bases and J by 3 bases, with 0 bases lying between the germline termini. The sample's time point label, in plain terms: before S. Paratyphi A challenge (baseline). MAIT cells were defined as Valpha7.2+ CD161+ T cells and identified and sorted by flow cytometry. Circulating MAIT cell TCRbeta repertoires were profiled longitudinally in six volunteers who developed enteric fever after controlled oral challenge with live Salmonella Paratyphi A. Each diagnosed volunteer contributed MAIT cell samples at pre-infection, mid-infection and post-infection timepoints. Enteric fever was diagnosed as Paratyphi A bacteremia and/or persistent fever above 38 °C lasting more than 12 hours. Infection was diagnosed in challenged volunteers between day 4 and day 7 after challenge. For RNA extraction, between roughly 4,500 and 10,000 MAIT cells from each sample were sorted straight into RNAqueous-Micro lysis buffer. Lymphoprep gradient centrifugation was used to isolate peripheral blood mononuclear cells from blood samples and leukocyte cones. Cells were sorted on either a BD FACSAria Fusion or a BD FACSAria III sorter.

This specimen was MAIT cells from blood, taken at the first sampling point of the challenge study. The sequence is built from TRBV6-4 and TRBJ2-6; there is no confident call for the D gene. This TCR derives from a person aged 18 to 70 who was deliberately infected with Salmonella Paratyphi A in a paratyphoid fever challenge study. The nucleotides are TGTGCCAGCAGTGACTCTGGGGCCAACGTCCTGACTTTC. Its translation reads: CASSDSGANVLTF.